This passage covers 27 T cell receptor beta chains from one sample sequenced in a study of beta chain features in type 1 diabetes. Regarding the study as a whole: Type 1 diabetes patients showed a moderate but significant shortening of TCRB CDR3s in all four CD4+ subsets.

These receptors lack a known antigen. The whole isolated RNA underwent reverse transcription, so sequencing captured expressed TCRB transcripts. The method was immunoSEQ multiplex PCR; TCRdb's version includes in-frame clones alone and lacks a portion of them. The table has 680,000 or so clones, around 15% seen once. Input material: naive CD4+ T cells from blood. These receptors were collected from a man aged 18 to 29 with type 1 diabetes.

The chain couples TRBV15 to TRBJ2-7, with D perhaps TRBD1 or TRBD2 (5 bases each). Per germline, CDR1 LNHNV and CDR2 YYDKDF (reference sequence). The ends were cut back, 0 bases at V and 3 bases at J, with 12 bases in the middle. The CDR3 runs to 15 residues. CDR3 sequence (DNA): TGTGCCACCAGCAGAGATGAGGGGTTTAACTACGAGCAGTACTTC. It yields the protein CATSRDEGFNYEQYF.

The chain is built from TRBV7-2 and TRBJ2-3; D is unclear. The CDR3 loop spans 16 amino acids. Trimming removed 2 bases at V and 1 base at J, with 13 bases between. Per germline, CDR1 SGHTA and CDR2 FQGNSA. In nucleotides, the CDR3 is TGTGCCAGCAGCTTAAGAATGAGTCGGGGCACAGATACGCAGTATTTT. It yields the protein CASSLRMSRGTDTQYF.

The gene calls are TRBV9 and TRBJ2-2; D unresolved. Trimming pared 1 base from V and 2 bases from J, leaving 15 bases between. The CDR3 spans 17 residues. The germline V gene has CDR1 SGDLS and CDR2 YYNGEE. The CDR3 loop reads CASSVTPVGYNTGELFF. The CDR3 DNA reads as TGTGCCAGCAGCGTAACTCCCGTTGGATATAACACCGGGGAGCTGTTTTTT.

V and J are TRBV4-1 and TRBJ1-2; D call uncertain. Trimming stripped 2 bases from V and 1 base from J, with 8 bases between. Germline V gene data show CDR1 as MGHRA and CDR2 as YSYEKL. The CDR3 is 14 residues long. The CDR3 DNA is TGCGCCAGCAGCCAAACCGACTATAACTATGGCTACACCTTC. This encodes CASSQTDYNYGYTF.

In its sample, this clone was seen a few times. The rearrangement joins TRBV6-1 to TRBJ2-5; D gene ambiguous. This CDR3 is built from 12 residues. CDR1 is MNHNS, CDR2 SASEGT, per germline. The ends were cut back, 5 bases at V and 3 bases at J, with 7 bases in the middle. Here the CDR3 DNA reads TGTGCCAGCAGTTTTTCCGAAGAGACCCAGTACTTC. Translating gives CASSFSEETQYF.

This clone was found a few times. V and J are TRBV4-1 and TRBJ1-2, with TRBD1 as a possible D gene (5 bases). CDR1 and CDR2 from the germline V gene are MGHRA and YSYEKL. This CDR3 is built from 16 residues. V lost 2 bases to trimming and J lost 8 bases, with 21 bases between them. This CDR3 is CASSQWELKRGKGYTF. Here the CDR3 DNA reads TGCGCCAGCAGCCAATGGGAGCTGAAGCGGGGGAAGGGCTACACCTTC.

This clone was detected a few times. The rearrangement joins TRBV18 to TRBJ2-1; TRBD2 is a possible D gene (5 bases). The CDR3 spans 12 residues. The V gene's germline CDR1 is KGHSH and CDR2 LQKENI. The V end was cut by 5 bases, the J end by 9 bases, with 11 bases between. The CDR3 DNA is TGTGCCAGCTCATCGGGGATCGGTGAGCAGTTCTTC. It is translated as CASSSGIGEQFF.

Details on this clone: The CDR3 does not end in the conserved phenylalanine or tryptophan, so this is likely a read error. The J gene is TRBJ2-7, the V gene TRBV27, with 8 bases matching TRBD1. In germline, CDR1 is MNHEY, CDR2 SMNVEV (reference sequence). The CDR3 has 14 amino acids. Trimming at V came to 4 bases and at J to 3 bases, leaving 5 bases not matched to a gene. The CDR3 reads CASSSSRGLYEQYL. The CDR3, as DNA: TGTGCCAGCAGTTCATCCAGGGGGCTCTACGAGCAGTACCTC.

This clone occurred a few times. The rearrangement links TRBV28 to TRBJ2-1, with 8 bases matching TRBD1. In germline, CDR1 is MDHEN, CDR2 SYDVKM. V was clipped by 5 bases and J by 8 bases; unmatched bases: 2. This CDR3 contains 12 residues. CDR3 amino acids: CASSQTGDEQFF. DNA of the CDR3: TGTGCCAGCAGTCAGACAGGGGATGAGCAGTTCTTC.

This clone was seen only a few times. This chain connects TRBV6-4 to TRBJ2-7, with TRBD1 as a possible D gene (5 bases). Trimming took off 7 bases at V and 2 bases at J, with 12 bases between the two ends. This CDR3 comprises 13 residues. Germline loops: CDR1 MRHNA, CDR2 SNTAGT. CDR3 sequence reads: CASIGRAAYEQYF. The DNA for the CDR3 is TGTGCCAGCATAGGCAGGGCAGCCTACGAGCAGTACTTC.

The V call is TRBV6-1, the J call TRBJ1-1, with TRBD1 as a possible D gene (6 bases). Germline V lookup: CDR1 MNHNS, CDR2 SASEGT. V was clipped by 4 bases and J by 1 base, with 19 bases between them. This CDR3 comprises 17 residues. CDR3 protein: CASSGGPRRGSNTEAFF. In nucleotides, the CDR3 is TGTGCCAGCAGTGGCGGGCCCCGGAGGGGGTCGAACACTGAAGCTTTCTTT.

The chain combines TRBV18 with TRBJ2-4; 7 bases agree with TRBD1. The germline V gene encodes CDR1 KGHSH and CDR2 LQKENI. V gave up 4 bases and J gave up 8 bases; unmatched junction bases: 5. This CDR3 contains 13 residues. The CDR3 reads CASSLGQRDIQYF. The DNA of the CDR3 is TGTGCCAGCTCACTGGGACAGAGGGACATTCAGTACTTC.

This sequence joins TRBV5-1 and TRBJ2-2; D not resolved. This CDR3 comprises 13 residues. V was trimmed by 1 base and J by 6 bases, leaving 7 bases between them. CDR1 is SGHRS and CDR2 is YFSETQ in the germline V gene. CDR3 region: CASSLTSPGELFF. CDR3 bases: TGCGCCAGCAGCTTGACCTCGCCCGGGGAGCTGTTTTTT.

In this sample, this clone turned up a few times. V and J are TRBV7-9 and TRBJ2-7, with 7 bases identical to TRBD1. After removal of 5 bases from V and 5 bases from J, the junction contained 15 bases not matched to a gene. Germline lookup yields CDR1 SEHNR and CDR2 FQNEAQ (reference sequence). This CDR3 has 16 amino acids. In DNA, the CDR3 is TGTGCCAGCAGCATCCAGGATACAGGGGTTATCCACGAGCAGTACTTC. Protein product: CASSIQDTGVIHEQYF.

The rearrangement uses TRBV4-1 and TRBJ1-6; D is possibly TRBD1 (5 bases). The CDR3 totals 13 residues. Trimming removed 8 bases from V and 3 bases from J, with 8 bases in between. Germline loops: CDR1 MGHRA, CDR2 YSYEKL. CDR3 coding DNA: TGCGCCAGCGGGGGGGGCTATAATTCACCCCTCCACTTT. Protein sequence: CASGGGYNSPLHF.

Only a few counts were recorded for this clone. The V call is TRBV27, the J call TRBJ1-2, with no clear D. The CDR3 runs 16 residues. CDR1 and CDR2 (germline): MNHEY, SMNVEV (reference sequence). Trimming took off 5 bases at V and 2 bases at J, with 18 bases between the two ends. CDR3 loop: CASSPRTVTLNYGYTF. Here the CDR3 DNA reads TGTGCCAGCAGTCCCCGGACTGTGACGCTGAACTATGGCTACACCTTC.

This chain uses TRBV7-9 with TRBJ1-4; maybe TRBD1 (5 bases). CDR1 is SEHNR, CDR2 FQNEAQ, per germline (reference sequence). CDR3 length equals 15 residues. Between the trimmed V and J ends, which lost 5 bases and 5 bases, there was a span of 15 bases. CDR3 sequence reads: CASSPFAQENEKLFF. The CDR3 DNA reads as TGTGCCAGCAGCCCCTTCGCACAGGAGAATGAAAAACTGTTTTTT. Together with reference TRBV7-9 and TRBJ1-4, the CDR3 gives the full variable domain: DTGVSQNPRHKITKRGQNVTFRCDPISEHNRLYWYRQTLGQGPEFLTYFQNEAQLEKSRLLSDRFSAERPKGSFSTLEIQRTEQGDSAMYLCASSPFAQENEKLFFGSGTQLSVL.

For this clone: A much larger clone differs from this one at a single base, so this may be a read error. CDR3 sequence reads: CASSPTDTQYF. The DNA of the CDR3 is TGTGCCAGCAGCCCCACAGATACGCAGTATTTT. V usage is TRBV4-2 and J usage is TRBJ2-3; no firm D call. The CDR3 has 11 amino acids. Germline V gene lookup returns CDR1 LGHNA and CDR2 YNFKEQ. The germline V and J ends were trimmed by 4 bases and 2 bases, with 1 base remaining between them.

This chain connects TRBV6-5 to TRBJ1-5; 11 positions match TRBD1. This CDR3 region has 15 residues. The germline CDR1 and CDR2 sequences are MNHEY and SVGAGI. Trimming removed 2 bases from V and 7 bases from J; junction bases left unmatched: 4. The CDR3 protein is CASSYGQGAGQPQHF. The CDR3, as DNA: TGTGCCAGCAGTTACGGACAGGGGGCCGGGCAGCCCCAGCATTTT.

The rearrangement joins TRBV5-4 to TRBJ2-5; TRBD1 matches at 10 bases. J was trimmed by 4 bases and V by 0 bases; bases with no gene match: 3. From germline, CDR1 is SGHNT and CDR2 YYREEE (reference sequence). CDR3 length: 15 residues. CDR3 amino acids: CASSLGGTGAETQYF. In nucleotides, the CDR3 is TGTGCCAGCAGCTTGGGAGGGACAGGGGCAGAGACCCAGTACTTC.

This rearrangement joins TRBV7-7 to TRBJ2-3; a possible D gene is TRBD2 (6 bases). The V and J ends lost 1 base and 1 base respectively, with 9 bases between them. The germline gives CDR1 SSHAT, CDR2 FNYEAQ (reference sequence). CDR3 size: 15 residues. The chain's CDR3 is CASSLDGGRTDTQYF. The CDR3, as DNA: TGTGCCAGCAGCTTAGACGGGGGACGCACAGATACGCAGTATTTT.

This clone has a handful of counts. The chain employs TRBV28 and TRBJ1-5; D not certain. Germline V gene data show CDR1 as MDHEN and CDR2 as SYDVKM. CDR3 length: 14 residues. Trimming took off 3 bases at V and 4 bases at J, with 10 bases between the two ends. As DNA, the CDR3 is TGTGCCAGCAGTTTGCACCGGGAAAATCAGCCCCAGCATTTT. Its protein is CASSLHRENQPQHF.

The gene calls are TRBV18 and TRBJ2-1; D unresolved. Trimming left V 0 bases short and J 9 bases short, with 6 bases between. The germline V gene encodes CDR1 KGHSH and CDR2 LQKENI. This CDR3 contains 12 residues. CDR3 bases: TGTGCCAGCTCACCACCTTCTGTTGAGCAGTTCTTC. Encoded protein: CASSPPSVEQFF.

This clone was counted between two and nine times. The rearrangement uses TRBV5-6 and TRBJ2-7; no clear D gene. CDR1 is SGHDT, CDR2 YYEEEE, per germline. With 0 bases removed from V and 6 bases from J, the gap between germline ends came to 13 bases. CDR3 length: 14 amino acids. CDR3 nucleotide sequence: TGTGCCAGCAGCTTGGCCAGCGTCCTTAGCGAGCAGTACTTC. Its protein is CASSLASVLSEQYF.

This clone was seen more than once but under ten times. The rearrangement uses TRBV30 and TRBJ1-6; maybe TRBD1 (5 bases). The ends were cut back, 4 bases at V and 7 bases at J, with 11 bases in the middle. Germline values: CDR1 GTSNPN, CDR2 SVGIG (reference sequence). The CDR3 loop spans 13 amino acids. This chain's CDR3 is CAWTPGANSPLHF. The DNA of the CDR3 is TGTGCCTGGACCCCCGGGGCAAATTCACCCCTCCACTTT.

This clone was seen only a few times. V is TRBV28 and J is TRBJ1-1; TRBD1 matches at 7 bases. This CDR3 is built from 15 residues. Germline V CDR1 and CDR2: MDHEN, SYDVKM. J gave up 5 bases and V 7 bases, and 13 bases lay outside the gene matches. The CDR3 here is CASTPPRRGQTEAFF. The CDR3 region has the DNA TGTGCCAGCACCCCACCGCGGAGGGGGCAGACTGAAGCTTTCTTT.

This clone showed up just a few times. The gene calls are TRBV28 and TRBJ1-1; TRBD1 agrees at 8 bases. The germline V gene has CDR1 MDHEN and CDR2 SYDVKM. The J segment lost 5 bases and the V segment lost 6 bases, leaving 11 bases of the junction unmatched. The CDR3 spans 15 residues. DNA of the CDR3: TGTGCCAGCAGCCTCCAGGGGGCAGGTAGGACTGAAGCTTTCTTT. This codes for CASSLQGAGRTEAFF.